The subject of this entry is one T cell receptor (beta chain). A far larger clone is off by one base, so a read error is likely. The CDR3 loop spans 12 amino acids. Germline V lookup: CDR1 MDHEN, CDR2 SYDVKM. Trimming pared 4 bases from V and 5 bases from J, leaving 8 bases between. The record originates from a study of shared clonotypes between healthy human individuals. TCRdb's copy holds only in-frame clones and misses some; the assay was immunoSEQ multiplex PCR. The data show approximately 460,000 clones, approximately 77% seen once. V and J are TRBV28 and TRBJ1-2; unclear D gene. The sequenced material came from PBMCs. This clonotype was obtained from a woman in her thirties or forties in good health. Some clones in this sample may be carry-over from other donors' samples. The CDR3 sequence: CASSSLGYGYTF. For the CDR3, the DNA is TGTGCCAGCAGTTCCTTGGGTTATGGCTACACCTTC.